This T cell receptor beta chain was retrieved from a study of blood T cells in healthy people across ages. For the second PCR, which ran for 7 to 11 cycles, a sample-barcoded 5' primer and a J-beta primer mix were used. TCRdb analysed the 5' RACE reads with MiXCR anew, one entry per CDR3 protein. The table has just under 900,000 distinct CDR3 sequences, less than 35% seen once. This clonotype was seen more than once but under ten times. The length of the CDR3 is 15 residues. V shed 5 bases, J shed 2 bases, and the junction held 6 bases outside the gene matches. The sample taken for sequencing was blood. This rearrangement joins TRBV12-3 or TRBV12-4 to TRBJ1-1; 9 nucleotides match TRBD1. This TCR was sampled from an elderly woman in good health. This CDR3 is CASSDTGQGNTEAFF. The CDR3 nucleotides are TGTGCCAGCAGTGACACGGGACAGGGCAACACTGAAGCTTTCTTT.